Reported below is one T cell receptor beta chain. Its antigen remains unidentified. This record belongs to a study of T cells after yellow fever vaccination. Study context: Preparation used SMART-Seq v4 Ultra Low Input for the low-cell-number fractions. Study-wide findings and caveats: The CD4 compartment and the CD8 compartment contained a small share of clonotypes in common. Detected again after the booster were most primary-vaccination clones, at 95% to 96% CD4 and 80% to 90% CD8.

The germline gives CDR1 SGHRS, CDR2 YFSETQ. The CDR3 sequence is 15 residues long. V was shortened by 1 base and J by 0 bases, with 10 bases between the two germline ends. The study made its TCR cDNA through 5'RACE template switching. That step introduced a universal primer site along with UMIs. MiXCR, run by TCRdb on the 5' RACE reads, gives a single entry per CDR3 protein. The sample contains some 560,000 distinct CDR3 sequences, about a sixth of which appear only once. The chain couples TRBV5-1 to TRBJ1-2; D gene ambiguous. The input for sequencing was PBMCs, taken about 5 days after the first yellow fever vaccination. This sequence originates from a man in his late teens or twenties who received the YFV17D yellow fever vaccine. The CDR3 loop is CASSLFSDTNYGYTF. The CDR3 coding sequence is TGCGCCAGCAGCTTGTTCTCAGACACTAACTATGGCTACACCTTC. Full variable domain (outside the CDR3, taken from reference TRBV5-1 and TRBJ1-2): KAGVTQTPRYLIKTRGQQVTLSCSPISGHRSVSWYQQTPGQGLQFLFEYFSETQRNKGNFPGRFSGRQFSNSRSEMNVSTLELGDSALYLCASSLFSDTNYGYTFGSGTRLTVV.